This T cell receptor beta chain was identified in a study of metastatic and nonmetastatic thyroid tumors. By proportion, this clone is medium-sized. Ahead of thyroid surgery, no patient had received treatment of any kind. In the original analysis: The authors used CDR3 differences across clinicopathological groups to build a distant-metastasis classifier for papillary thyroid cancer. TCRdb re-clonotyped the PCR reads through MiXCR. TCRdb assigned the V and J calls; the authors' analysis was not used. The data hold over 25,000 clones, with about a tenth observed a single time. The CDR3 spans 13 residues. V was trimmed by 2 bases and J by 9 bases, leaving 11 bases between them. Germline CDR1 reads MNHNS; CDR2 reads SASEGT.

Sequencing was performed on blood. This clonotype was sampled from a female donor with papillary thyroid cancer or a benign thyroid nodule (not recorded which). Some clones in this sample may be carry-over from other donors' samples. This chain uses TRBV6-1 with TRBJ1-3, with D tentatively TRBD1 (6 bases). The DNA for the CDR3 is TGTGCCAGCAGTGAAAGGGGGAGAAGCACCATATATTTT. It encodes CASSERGRSTIYF.